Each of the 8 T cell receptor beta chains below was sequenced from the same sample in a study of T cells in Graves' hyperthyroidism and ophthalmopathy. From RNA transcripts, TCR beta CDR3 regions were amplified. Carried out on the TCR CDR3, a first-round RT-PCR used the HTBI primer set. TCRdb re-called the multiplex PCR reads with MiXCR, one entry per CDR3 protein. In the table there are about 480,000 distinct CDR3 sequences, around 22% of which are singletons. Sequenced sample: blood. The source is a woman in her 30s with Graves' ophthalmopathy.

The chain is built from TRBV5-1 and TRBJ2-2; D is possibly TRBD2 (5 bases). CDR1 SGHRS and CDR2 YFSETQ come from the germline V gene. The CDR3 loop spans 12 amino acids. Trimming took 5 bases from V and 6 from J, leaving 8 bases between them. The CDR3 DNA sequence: TGCGCCAGCAGGCCGAGGGCCGGGGAGCTGTTTTTT. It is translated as CASRPRAGELFF.

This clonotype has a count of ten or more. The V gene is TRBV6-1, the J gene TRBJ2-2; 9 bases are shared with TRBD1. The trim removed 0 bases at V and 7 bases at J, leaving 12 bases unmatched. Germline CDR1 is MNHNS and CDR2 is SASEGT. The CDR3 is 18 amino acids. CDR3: CASSEAVTDRGWGGELFF. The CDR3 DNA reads TGTGCCAGCAGTGAAGCGGTGACGGACAGGGGTTGGGGCGGGGAGCTGTTTTTT.

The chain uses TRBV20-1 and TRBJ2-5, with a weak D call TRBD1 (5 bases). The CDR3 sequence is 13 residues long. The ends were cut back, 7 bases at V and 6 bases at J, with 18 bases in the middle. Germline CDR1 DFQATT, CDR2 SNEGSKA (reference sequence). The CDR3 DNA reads TGCAGTGGGGGCGGCGCACTAATAAAGACCCAGTACTTC. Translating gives CSGGGALIKTQYF.

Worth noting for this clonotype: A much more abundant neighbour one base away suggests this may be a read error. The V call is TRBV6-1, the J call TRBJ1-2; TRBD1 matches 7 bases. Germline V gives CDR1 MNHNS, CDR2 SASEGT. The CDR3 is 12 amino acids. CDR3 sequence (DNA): TGTGCCAGCAGCATAAGGGGGCGAGGCTACATCTTC. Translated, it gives CASSIRGRGYIF.

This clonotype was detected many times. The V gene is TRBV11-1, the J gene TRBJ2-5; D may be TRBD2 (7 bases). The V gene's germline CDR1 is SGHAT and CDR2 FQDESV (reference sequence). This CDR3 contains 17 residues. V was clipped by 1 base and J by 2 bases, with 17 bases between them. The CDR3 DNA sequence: TGTGCCAGCAGCTTAGACGGTACACAGGGACTACAAGAGACCCAGTACTTC. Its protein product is CASSLDGTQGLQETQYF.

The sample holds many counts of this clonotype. The CDR3 reads CASSLAPGRTSLHYEQYF. The DNA for the CDR3 is TGTGCCAGCAGCTTAGCGCCTGGCAGGACTTCCCTCCACTACGAGCAGTACTTC. This sequence joins TRBV7-2 and TRBJ2-7; D perhaps matches TRBD2 (5 bases). Germline assignment: CDR1 SGHTA and CDR2 FQGNSA. CDR3 length equals 18 residues. Trimming removed 0 bases from V and 3 bases from J, with 21 bases in between. Supplemented by reference TRBV7-2 and TRBJ2-7, the full variable domain reads GAGVSQSPSNKVTEKGKDVELRCDPISGHTALYWYRQSLGQGLEFLIYFQGNSAPDKSGLPSDRFSAERTGGSVSTLTIQRTQQEDSAVYLCASSLAPGRTSLHYEQYFGPGTRLTVT.

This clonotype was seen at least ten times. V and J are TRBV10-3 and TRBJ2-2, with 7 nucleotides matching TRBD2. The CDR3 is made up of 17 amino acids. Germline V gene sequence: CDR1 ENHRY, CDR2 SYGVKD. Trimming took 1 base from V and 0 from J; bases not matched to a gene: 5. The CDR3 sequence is CAISEFPGGANTGELFF. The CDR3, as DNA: TGTGCCATCAGTGAGTTTCCGGGAGGAGCGAACACCGGGGAGCTGTTTTTT.

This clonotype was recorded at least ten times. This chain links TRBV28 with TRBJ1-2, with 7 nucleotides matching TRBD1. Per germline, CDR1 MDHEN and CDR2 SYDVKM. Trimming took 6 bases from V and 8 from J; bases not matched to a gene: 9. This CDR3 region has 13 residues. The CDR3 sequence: CASRDGQVLGYTF. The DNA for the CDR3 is TGTGCCAGCAGAGATGGACAGGTCTTGGGCTACACCTTC.